This paragraph covers one T cell receptor (beta chain) sequence. This sample was taken from a study of blood T cell repertoires in COVID-19. Turning to the study itself: Sources were T cells, B-cell-depleted T cells, or PBMCs; the material itself was cDNA or gDNA.

Authors' data handling: Reference gene primers were amplified, and this amplification served to estimate nucleated cell counts. Sequenced by immunoSEQ multiplex PCR; TCRdb stores in-frame clones only, minus some. The V and J calls and clone size were taken over from that table, and D and trimming were inferred from the DNA. The table lists over 200,000 clones, more than 70% of them singletons. Material for sequencing was peripheral blood. This TCR came from a middle-aged woman who had recovered from COVID-19.

CDR3 DNA: TGTGCCAGTAGTGCCCAGACCAAAAACATTCAGTACTTC. Residues: CASSAQTKNIQYF. The V call is TRBV19, the J call TRBJ2-4; no clear D gene. This CDR3 comprises 13 residues. Trimming took 5 bases from V and 2 from J, leaving 7 bases between them. The V gene's germline CDR1 is LNHDA and CDR2 SQIVND (reference sequence).